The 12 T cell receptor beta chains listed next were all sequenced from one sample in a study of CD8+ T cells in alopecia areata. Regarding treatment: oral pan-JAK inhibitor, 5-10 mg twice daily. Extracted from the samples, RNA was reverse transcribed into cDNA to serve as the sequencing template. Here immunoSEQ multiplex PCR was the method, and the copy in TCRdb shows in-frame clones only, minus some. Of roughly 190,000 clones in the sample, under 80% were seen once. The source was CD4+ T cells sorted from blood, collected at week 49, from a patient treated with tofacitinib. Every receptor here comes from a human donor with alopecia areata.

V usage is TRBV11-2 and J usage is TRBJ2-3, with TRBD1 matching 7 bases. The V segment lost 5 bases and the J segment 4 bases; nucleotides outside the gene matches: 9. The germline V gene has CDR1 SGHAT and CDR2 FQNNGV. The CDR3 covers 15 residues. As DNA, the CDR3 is TGTGCCAGCAGCCTCGACAGGGCCCACTCAGATACGCAGTATTTT. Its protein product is CASSLDRAHSDTQYF.

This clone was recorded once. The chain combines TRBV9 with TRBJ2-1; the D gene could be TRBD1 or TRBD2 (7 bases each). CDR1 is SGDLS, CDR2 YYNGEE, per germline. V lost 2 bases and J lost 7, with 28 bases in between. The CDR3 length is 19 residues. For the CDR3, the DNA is TGTGCCAGCAGCGTGAGTATATGGGGGCGACAGGGAGGGAAGAATGAGCAGTTCTTC. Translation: CASSVSIWGRQGGKNEQFF.

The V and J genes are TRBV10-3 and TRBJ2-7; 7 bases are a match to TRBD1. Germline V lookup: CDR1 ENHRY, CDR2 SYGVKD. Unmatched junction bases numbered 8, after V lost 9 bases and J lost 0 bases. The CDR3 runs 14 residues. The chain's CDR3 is CAIKQGESSYEQYF. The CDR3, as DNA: TGTGCCATTAAGCAGGGGGAAAGCTCCTACGAGCAGTACTTC.

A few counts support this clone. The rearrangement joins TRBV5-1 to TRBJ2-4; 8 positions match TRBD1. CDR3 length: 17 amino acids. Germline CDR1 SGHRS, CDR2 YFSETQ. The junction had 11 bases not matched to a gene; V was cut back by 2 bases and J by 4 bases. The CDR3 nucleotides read TGCGCCAGCAGCTTTGGACAGGGTCCAACGATAAAAAACATTCAGTACTTC. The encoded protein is CASSFGQGPTIKNIQYF.

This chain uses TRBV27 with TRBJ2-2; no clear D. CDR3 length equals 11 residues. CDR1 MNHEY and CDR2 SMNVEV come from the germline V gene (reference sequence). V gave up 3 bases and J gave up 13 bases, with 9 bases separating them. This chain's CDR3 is CASSFLGRLFF. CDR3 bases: TGTGCCAGCAGTTTCCTGGGTAGGCTGTTTTTT.

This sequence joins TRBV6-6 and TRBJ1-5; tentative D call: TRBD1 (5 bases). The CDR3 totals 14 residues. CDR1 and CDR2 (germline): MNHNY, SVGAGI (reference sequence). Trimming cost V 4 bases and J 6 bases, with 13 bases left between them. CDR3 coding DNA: TGTGCCAGCAGTTGGGACCTCCTAACTCAGCCCCAGCATTTT. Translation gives CASSWDLLTQPQHF.

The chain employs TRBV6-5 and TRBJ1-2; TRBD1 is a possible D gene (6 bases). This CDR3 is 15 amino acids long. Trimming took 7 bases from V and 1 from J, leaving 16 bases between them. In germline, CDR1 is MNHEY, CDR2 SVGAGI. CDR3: CASNQQGPLNYGYTF. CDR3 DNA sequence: TGTGCCAGCAACCAACAGGGCCCCCTTAACTATGGCTACACCTTC.

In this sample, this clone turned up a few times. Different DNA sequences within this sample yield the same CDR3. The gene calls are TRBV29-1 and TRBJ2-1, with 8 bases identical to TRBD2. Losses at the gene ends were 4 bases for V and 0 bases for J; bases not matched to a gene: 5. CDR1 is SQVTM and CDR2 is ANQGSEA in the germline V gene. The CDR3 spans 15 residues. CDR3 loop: CSVGRAGGSYNEQFF. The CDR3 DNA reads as TGCAGCGTTGGTAGGGCGGGGGGCTCCTACAATGAGCAGTTCTTC.

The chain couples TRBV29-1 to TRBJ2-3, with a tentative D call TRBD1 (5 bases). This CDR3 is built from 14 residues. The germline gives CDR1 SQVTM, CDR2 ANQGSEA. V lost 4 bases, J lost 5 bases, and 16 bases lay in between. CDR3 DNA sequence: TGCAGCGTTGCCCAGGGCATCGAGGTAGATACGCAGTATTTT. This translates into CSVAQGIEVDTQYF.

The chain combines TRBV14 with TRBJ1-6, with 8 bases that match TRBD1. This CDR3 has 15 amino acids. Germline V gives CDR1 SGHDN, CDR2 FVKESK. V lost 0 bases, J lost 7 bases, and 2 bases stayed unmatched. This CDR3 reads CASSQDGDRNSPLHF. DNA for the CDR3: TGTGCCAGCAGCCAAGACGGGGACAGGAATTCACCCCTCCACTTT.

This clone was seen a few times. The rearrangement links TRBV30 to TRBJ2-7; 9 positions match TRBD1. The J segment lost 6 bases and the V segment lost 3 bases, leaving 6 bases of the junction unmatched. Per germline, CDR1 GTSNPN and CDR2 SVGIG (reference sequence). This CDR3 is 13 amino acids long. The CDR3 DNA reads TGTGCCTGGAGGGACAGGGGAGACTCCGAGCAGTACTTC. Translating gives CAWRDRGDSEQYF.

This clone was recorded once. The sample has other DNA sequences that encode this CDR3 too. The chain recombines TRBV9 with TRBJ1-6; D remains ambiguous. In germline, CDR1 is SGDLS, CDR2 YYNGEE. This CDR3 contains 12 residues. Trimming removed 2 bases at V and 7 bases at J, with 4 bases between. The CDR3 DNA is TGTGCCAGCAGCGTTTTAAATTCACCCCTCCACTTT. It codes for CASSVLNSPLHF.